This T cell receptor (beta chain) was sequenced during a study of cytomegalovirus exposure and HLA in healthy donors. About the study: The platform used for the 120 or so validation repertoires matched that of the roughly 630 first-cohort repertoires, a later analysis reported.

TCRdb keeps only in-frame clones here, not all; method: immunoSEQ multiplex PCR. The table has tens of thousands of clones, about 91% seen once; the top ten hold roughly 1.4%. Study results and caveats: Some public TCRs appeared in many individuals, while most sequences were rare.

The ends lost 3 bases at V and 3 bases at J; junction bases unmatched: 6. This CDR3 is 15 amino acids long. From germline, CDR1 is MNHEY and CDR2 SMNVEV (reference sequence). A remark on this clone: Its antigen is still unknown.

This sequence originates from a man aged 18 to 29 in good health and CMV-seronegative. The chain is built from TRBV27 and TRBJ1-2; 8 bases fit TRBD1. The sequenced sample consisted of PBMCs. The CDR3 region has the DNA TGTGCCAGCAGTTTTCTTGGGACAGGATACTATGGCTACACCTTC. This sequence encodes CASSFLGTGYYGYTF.